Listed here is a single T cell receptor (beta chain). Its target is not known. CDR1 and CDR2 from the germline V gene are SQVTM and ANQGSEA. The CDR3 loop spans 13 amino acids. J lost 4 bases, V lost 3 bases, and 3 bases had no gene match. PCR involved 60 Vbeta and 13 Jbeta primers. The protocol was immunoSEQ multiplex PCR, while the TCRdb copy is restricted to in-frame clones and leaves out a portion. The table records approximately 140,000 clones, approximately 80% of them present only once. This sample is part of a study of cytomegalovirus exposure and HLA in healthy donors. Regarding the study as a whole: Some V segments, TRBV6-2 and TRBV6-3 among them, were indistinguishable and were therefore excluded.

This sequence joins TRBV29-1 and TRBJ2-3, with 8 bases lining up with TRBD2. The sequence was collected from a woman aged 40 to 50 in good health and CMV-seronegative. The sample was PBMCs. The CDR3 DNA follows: TGCAGCGTTGAGGAGACTAGCGCAGATACGCAGTATTTT. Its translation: CSVEETSADTQYF.